This TCR beta chain was identified during a study of tumor-infiltrating lymphocytes in primary liver carcinoma. As for the study in general: Participating patients were men and women between 30 and 69 years old.

V was clipped by 0 bases and J by 5 bases, with 16 bases between them. This CDR3 contains 16 residues. Germline V gene sequence: CDR1 MGHRA, CDR2 YSYEKL. From unsorted bulk tissue weighing roughly 17-34 mg, DNA and RNA were co-extracted. Every patient in the cohort had a primary liver carcinoma. That carcinoma was treated by surgical resection. Researchers generated TCR beta cDNA from about 450 ng of total RNA, relying on a constant-region primer. Investigators got TCR beta libraries out of three nested multiplex PCR rounds, done with slightly modified ARM-PCR. Both of the initial two PCR rounds ran for about 11 cycles and employed TRBV1-TRBV30 forward primers alongside a C-beta reverse primer. TCRdb independently ran MiXCR on the multiplex PCR reads; one entry per CDR3 protein. The repertoire includes some 120,000 distinct CDR3 sequences, 50% to 70% of them detected once, and around 9% sits in the top ten.

Comments on this clonotype: A much larger clone sits a single nucleotide away, making a read error possible.

Sequencing was done on a sample of liver tumor tissue from sampling region 1. Subset of the sample: tumor region T1, superior pole. The TCR comes from a woman aged 60-75 years with primary liver carcinoma and hepatitis B virus infection. The chain combines TRBV4-1 with TRBJ2-5; D is uncertain. The DNA of the CDR3 is TGCGCCAGCAGCCAAGAGCCCCCTTCGAGGTGGGAGACCCAGTACTTC. Its translation is CASSQEPPSRWETQYF.